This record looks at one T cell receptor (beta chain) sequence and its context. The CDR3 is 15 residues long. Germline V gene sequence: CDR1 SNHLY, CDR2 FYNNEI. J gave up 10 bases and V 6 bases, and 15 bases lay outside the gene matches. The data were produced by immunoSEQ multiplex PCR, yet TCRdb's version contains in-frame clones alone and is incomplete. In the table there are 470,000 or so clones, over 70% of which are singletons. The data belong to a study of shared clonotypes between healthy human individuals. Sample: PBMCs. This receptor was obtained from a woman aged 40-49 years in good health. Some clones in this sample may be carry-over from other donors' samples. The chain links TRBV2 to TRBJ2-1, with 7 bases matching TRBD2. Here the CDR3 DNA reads TGTGCCAGCAGCTCGTCGGGACTGGGACTACCCGAGCAGTTCTTC. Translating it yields CASSSSGLGLPEQFF.